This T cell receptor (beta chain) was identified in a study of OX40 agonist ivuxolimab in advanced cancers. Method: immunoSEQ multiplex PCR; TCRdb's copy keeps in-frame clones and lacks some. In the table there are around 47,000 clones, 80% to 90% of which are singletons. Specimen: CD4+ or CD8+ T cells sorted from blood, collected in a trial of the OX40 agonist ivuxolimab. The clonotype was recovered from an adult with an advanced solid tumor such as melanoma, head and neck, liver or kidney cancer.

The CDR3 nucleotides read TGTGCCAGCTCCCCCCCAGTCCAGGGGGACGAGCAGTACTTC. Protein product: CASSPPVQGDEQYF. This chain links TRBV18 with TRBJ2-5; 7 bases fit TRBD1. The J call may be incorrect, as the DNA end agrees better with TRBJ2-7. From germline, CDR1 is KGHSH and CDR2 LQKENI. The CDR3 covers 14 residues.